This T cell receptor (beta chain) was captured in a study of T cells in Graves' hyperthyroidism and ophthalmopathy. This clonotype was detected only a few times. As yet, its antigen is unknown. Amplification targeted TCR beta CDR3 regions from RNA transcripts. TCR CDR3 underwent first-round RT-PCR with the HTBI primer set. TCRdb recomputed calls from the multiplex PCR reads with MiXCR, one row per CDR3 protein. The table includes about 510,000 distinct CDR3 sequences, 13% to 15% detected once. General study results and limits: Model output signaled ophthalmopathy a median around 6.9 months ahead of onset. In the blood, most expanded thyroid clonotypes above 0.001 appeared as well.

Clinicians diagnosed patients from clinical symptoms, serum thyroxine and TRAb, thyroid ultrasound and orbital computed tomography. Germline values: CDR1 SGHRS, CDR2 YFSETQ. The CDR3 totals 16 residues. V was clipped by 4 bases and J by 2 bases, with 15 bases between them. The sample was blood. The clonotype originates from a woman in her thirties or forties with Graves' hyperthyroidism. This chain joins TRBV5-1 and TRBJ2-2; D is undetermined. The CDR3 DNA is TGCGCCAGCAGCCCTGGTGGCAGTATTAACACCGGGGAGCTGTTTTTT. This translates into CASSPGGSINTGELFF.